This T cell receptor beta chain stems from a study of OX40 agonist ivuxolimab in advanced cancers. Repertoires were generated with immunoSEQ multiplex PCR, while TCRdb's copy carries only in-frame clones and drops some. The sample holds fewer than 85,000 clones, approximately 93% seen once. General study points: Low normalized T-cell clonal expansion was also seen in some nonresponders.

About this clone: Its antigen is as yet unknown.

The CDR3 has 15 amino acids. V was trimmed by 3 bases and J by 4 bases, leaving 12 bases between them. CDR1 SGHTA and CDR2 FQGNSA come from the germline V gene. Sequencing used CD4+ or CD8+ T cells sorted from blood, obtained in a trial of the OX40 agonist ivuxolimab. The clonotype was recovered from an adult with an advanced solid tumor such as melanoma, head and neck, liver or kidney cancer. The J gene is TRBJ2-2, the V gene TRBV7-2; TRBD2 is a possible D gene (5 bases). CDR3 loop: CASSLRLAATGELFF. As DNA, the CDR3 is TGTGCCAGCAGCTTGCGTCTAGCCGCCACCGGGGAGCTGTTTTTT.